This TCR beta chain appears in the sequencing data of a study of blood T cells in healthy people across ages. Whole-study results and caveats: The study could not conclusively compare naive and antigen-experienced cells, given its unsorted PBMCs.

The authors ran a second PCR of 7 to 11 cycles using a sample-barcoded 5' primer and a J-beta primer mix. With 12 random nucleotides, a template-switch adaptor tagged each individual cDNA molecule. Individual samples furnished no less than 3 million CDR3-containing paired-end reads apiece. Each CDR3 protein gets one entry after TCRdb re-called the 5' RACE reads with MiXCR. The sample has around 1,600,000 distinct CDR3 sequences; about 45% are singletons. The germline CDR1 and CDR2 sequences are SGHRS and YFSETQ. The CDR3 spans 12 residues. The V end was cut by 4 bases, the J end by 8 bases, with 10 bases between. On this clonotype: What it binds is not known.

Material for sequencing was blood. The clonotype originates from a woman aged 18-29 years in good health. The V gene is TRBV5-1, the J gene TRBJ2-1; D uncertain. The CDR3 is CASSAPSDEQFF. Here the CDR3 DNA reads TGCGCCAGCAGCGCCCCTTCCGATGAGCAGTTCTTC.